Described below is a single T cell receptor (beta chain) sequence and its context. At the DNA level, this CDR3 is encoded by other sequences in the same sample as well. Clones were read by immunoSEQ multiplex PCR, and TCRdb kept only the in-frame ones, dropping some. Of some 150,000 clones listed, approximately 92% were seen once; the top ten hold roughly 3.1%. This sample is drawn from a study of control samples from healthy donors and cancer patients. V lost 1 base and J lost 4, with 8 bases in between. Germline loops: CDR1 SQVTM, CDR2 ANQGSEA. The CDR3 loop spans 12 amino acids. What was sequenced was blood. The receptor was derived from a man in his thirties or forties in good health. The chain recombines TRBV29-1 with TRBJ2-7; TRBD1 or TRBD2 may be the D gene (5 bases each). CDR3 coding DNA: TGCAGCGTTGAAGGGGGCGGGTACGAGCAGTACTTC. Amino acid sequence: CSVEGGGYEQYF.